This passage covers 11 T cell receptor beta chains from one sample sequenced in a study of cytomegalovirus exposure and HLA in healthy donors. Data came from immunoSEQ multiplex PCR; TCRdb stores just in-frame clones and leaves some out. The table includes approximately 170,000 clones, 75% to 90% detected once. What was sequenced was PBMCs. Every receptor here comes from a man between 18 and 29 years old in good health and CMV-seropositive.

J is TRBJ2-3 and V is TRBV28; tentative D call: TRBD2 (6 bases). Trimming left V 2 bases short and J 5 bases short, with 11 bases between. The germline CDR1 and CDR2 sequences are MDHEN and SYDVKM. The CDR3 consists of 14 residues. As DNA, the CDR3 is TGTGCCAGCAGTTTAAGTACTAGCCAAGATACGCAGTATTTT. It encodes CASSLSTSQDTQYF.

This chain connects TRBV6-1 to TRBJ2-7; perhaps TRBD2 as D (6 bases). This CDR3 is built from 14 residues. Germline V gives CDR1 MNHNS, CDR2 SASEGT. V was shortened by 3 bases and J by 3 bases, with 12 bases between the two germline ends. The CDR3 bases are TGTGCCAGCAGTGAGGGAGGTTACAGCTACGAGCAGTACTTC. This translates into CASSEGGYSYEQYF.

V usage is TRBV18 and J usage is TRBJ2-2; unclear D gene. The CDR3 totals 16 residues. Germline V gene sequence: CDR1 KGHSH, CDR2 LQKENI. Trimming cost V 3 bases and J 1 base, with 12 bases left between them. The CDR3 loop reads CASSPYKSRNTGELFF. The CDR3 region has the DNA TGTGCCAGCTCACCCTATAAGAGTCGGAACACCGGGGAGCTGTTTTTT. Supplemented by reference TRBV18 and TRBJ2-2, the full variable domain reads NAGVMQNPRHLVRRRGQEARLRCSPMKGHSHVYWYRQLPEEGLKFMVYLQKENIIDESGMPKERFSAEFPKEGPSILRIQQVVRGDSAAYFCASSPYKSRNTGELFFGEGSRLTVL.

The V and J genes are TRBV11-2 and TRBJ1-6; a possible D gene is TRBD1 (5 bases). Trimming left V 2 bases short and J 10 bases short, with 12 bases between. The germline V gene has CDR1 SGHAT and CDR2 FQNNGV. This CDR3 has 14 amino acids. The CDR3 loop is CASSLIDRTSPLHF. In DNA, the CDR3 is TGTGCCAGCAGCTTAATCGACAGAACATCACCCCTCCACTTT. Filled out from reference TRBV11-2 and TRBJ1-6, the complete variable domain reads EAGVAQSPRYKIIEKRQSVAFWCNPISGHATLYWYQQILGQGPKLLIQFQNNGVVDDSQLPKDRFSAERLKGVDSTLKIQPAKLEDSAVYLCASSLIDRTSPLHFGNGTRLTVT.

The chain uses TRBV5-6 and TRBJ1-6; D is unresolved. The CDR3 has 16 amino acids. Trimming cost V 6 bases and J 3 bases, with 16 bases left between them. The V gene's germline CDR1 is SGHDT and CDR2 YYEEEE. The CDR3 DNA is TGTGCCAGCAACTCACATAGTAACAGCTATAATTCACCCCTCCACTTT. Translating gives CASNSHSNSYNSPLHF.

The V and J genes are TRBV7-2 and TRBJ1-5, with a tentative D call TRBD1 (5 bases). The CDR3 is 14 amino acids. V was pared by 0 bases and J by 7 bases, with 10 bases between. Germline V gives CDR1 SGHTA, CDR2 FQGNSA. The CDR3 nucleotides are TGTGCCAGCAGCTTAGCGGGGGGGGACCAGCCCCAGCATTTT. This gives the protein CASSLAGGDQPQHF. Together with reference TRBV7-2 and TRBJ1-5, the CDR3 gives the full variable domain: GAGVSQSPSNKVTEKGKDVELRCDPISGHTALYWYRQSLGQGLEFLIYFQGNSAPDKSGLPSDRFSAERTGGSVSTLTIQRTQQEDSAVYLCASSLAGGDQPQHFGDGTRLSIL.

This chain uses TRBV7-9 with TRBJ1-2; a possible D gene is TRBD1 (6 bases). The CDR3 extends over 12 amino acids. V was clipped by 1 base and J by 10 bases, with 10 bases between them. CDR1 SEHNR and CDR2 FQNEAQ come from the germline V gene (reference sequence). CDR3 sequence (DNA): TGTGCCAGCAGCTTAGACGGGACAACCTACACCTTC. It translates to CASSLDGTTYTF.

This clone was picked up one time. The CDR3: CASSIGGQQAFF. As DNA, the CDR3 is TGTGCCAGTAGTATAGGTGGACAGCAGGCTTTCTTT. V and J are TRBV19 and TRBJ1-1; maybe TRBD1 (6 bases). Germline V lookup: CDR1 LNHDA, CDR2 SQIVND (reference sequence). The CDR3 loop spans 12 amino acids. Trimming pared 1 base from V and 11 bases from J, leaving 11 bases between.

This clone was observed a few times. The chain carries TRBV2 and TRBJ2-7, with D hard to call. The germline V gene encodes CDR1 SNHLY and CDR2 FYNNEI. With 3 bases removed from V and 5 bases from J, the gap between germline ends came to 8 bases. This CDR3 is built from 12 residues. The CDR3 spells CASSELLDEQYF. The DNA of the CDR3 is TGTGCCAGCAGTGAGCTGCTAGACGAGCAGTACTTC. The full variable domain, with the rest looked up from reference TRBV2 and TRBJ2-7, is EPEVTQTPSHQVTQMGQEVILRCVPISNHLYFYWYRQILGQKVEFLVSFYNNEISEKSEIFDDQFSVERPDGSNFTLKIRSTKLEDSAMYFCASSELLDEQYFGPGTRLTVT.

This CDR3 reads CAWSHSGFGALTEAFF. DNA for the CDR3: TGTGCCTGGAGCCATTCAGGGTTTGGGGCCCTCACTGAAGCTTTCTTT. V and J are TRBV30 and TRBJ1-1; TRBD1 is a possible D gene (5 bases). The ends were cut back, 3 bases at V and 4 bases at J, with 21 bases in the middle. The germline V gene encodes CDR1 GTSNPN and CDR2 SVGIG (reference sequence). There are 16 residues in the CDR3. Full variable domain (missing parts from reference TRBV30 and TRBJ1-1): SQTIHQWPATLVQPVGSPLSLECTVEGTSNPNLYWYRQAAGRGLQLLFYSVGIGQISSEVPQNLSASRPQDRQFILSSKKLLLSDSGFYLCAWSHSGFGALTEAFFGQGTRLTVV.

This chain uses TRBV2 with TRBJ2-1, with 9 bases that match TRBD2. CDR1 is SNHLY, CDR2 FYNNEI, per germline. This CDR3 has 15 residues. V trimming: 7 bases; J trimming: 1 base; junction bases outside the gene matches: 5. The CDR3 is CASTPTSGSYNEQFF. CDR3 DNA sequence: TGTGCCAGCACCCCGACTAGCGGTTCCTACAATGAGCAGTTCTTC.